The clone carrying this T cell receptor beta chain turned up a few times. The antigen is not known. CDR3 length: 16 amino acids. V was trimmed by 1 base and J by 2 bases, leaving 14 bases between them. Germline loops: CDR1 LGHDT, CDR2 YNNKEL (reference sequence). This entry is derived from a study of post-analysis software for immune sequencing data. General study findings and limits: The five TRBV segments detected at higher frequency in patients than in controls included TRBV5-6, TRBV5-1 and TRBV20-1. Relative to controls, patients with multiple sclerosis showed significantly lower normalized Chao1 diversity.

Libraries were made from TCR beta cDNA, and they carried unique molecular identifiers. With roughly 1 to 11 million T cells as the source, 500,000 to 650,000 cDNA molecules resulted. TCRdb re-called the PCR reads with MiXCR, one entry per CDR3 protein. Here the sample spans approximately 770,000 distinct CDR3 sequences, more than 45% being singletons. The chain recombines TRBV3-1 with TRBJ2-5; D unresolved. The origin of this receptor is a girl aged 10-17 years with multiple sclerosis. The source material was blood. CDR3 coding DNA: TGTGCCAGCAGCCAAGGACGTGGATGGGCACAAGAGACCCAGTACTTC. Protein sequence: CASSQGRGWAQETQYF.